Following are 3 T cell receptor beta chains from one sample sequenced in a study of T-cell reconstitution after alpha-beta-depleted transplantation in children. Molecular barcoding with unique molecular identifiers was used for the TCRbeta library. TCRdb reprocessed the PCR reads via MiXCR and lists one record per CDR3 protein. The data show about 200,000 distinct CDR3 sequences, about 6% seen once. The sequences come from PBMCs, collected before TCRalphabeta/CD19-depleted stem cell transplant. All receptors come from a girl less than two years old with combined immunodeficiency, due to receive a stem cell transplant.

The CDR3 sequence: CASSESYVLAGMNNEQFF. CDR3 nucleotide sequence: TGTGCCAGCAGTGAATCGTATGTACTAGCGGGGATGAACAATGAGCAGTTCTTC. J is TRBJ2-1 and V is TRBV6-1; 10 nucleotides agree with TRBD2. The germline CDR1 and CDR2 sequences are MNHNS and SASEGT. This CDR3 is 18 amino acids long. J was trimmed by 5 bases and V by 2 bases; bases with no gene match: 12.

The table lists this clonotype with many counts. The chain links TRBV29-1 to TRBJ2-7, with TRBD1 identical over 10 bases. Germline V gene sequence: CDR1 SQVTM, CDR2 ANQGSEA. The V segment lost 7 bases and the J segment 3 bases; nucleotides outside the gene matches: 6. The CDR3 is 13 amino acids. This CDR3 is CSAWTGGDYEQYF. CDR3 nucleotide sequence: TGCAGCGCTTGGACAGGGGGGGACTACGAGCAGTACTTC.

Remarks on this clonotype: One base away lies a much larger clone, so this may be a sequencing read error. The chain carries TRBV4-2 and TRBJ2-2; possible D gene TRBD2, 6 bases. Germline V gene data show CDR1 as LGHNA and CDR2 as YNFKEQ. The length of the CDR3 is 15 residues. With 4 bases removed from V and 1 base from J, the gap between germline ends came to 10 bases. CDR3 in DNA: TGTGCCAGCAGCCGAGAGGGAGGGAACACCGGGGAGCTGTTTTTT. It yields the protein CASSREGGNTGELFF.